Reported below is one T cell receptor beta chain. The sample is drawn from a study of blood T cell repertoires in COVID-19. In the study overall: T cells, B-cell-depleted T cells, or PBMCs supplied cDNA or gDNA.

The V gene's germline CDR1 is MNHEY and CDR2 SMNVEV (reference sequence). V gave up 5 bases and J gave up 0 bases, with 11 bases separating them. The CDR3 sequence is 14 residues long. Sequencing used immunoSEQ multiplex PCR; TCRdb keeps in-frame clones, though not all of them. The data show fewer than 250,000 clones, around 82% seen once. Specimen: peripheral blood. The TCR originated in a woman aged 45-65 years with acute or convalescent COVID-19. The V call is TRBV27, the J call TRBJ2-7, with D possibly being TRBD2 (5 bases). The CDR3 DNA is TGTGCCAGCAGTACCCTGGGGAGCTCCTACGAGCAGTACTTC. As protein: CASSTLGSSYEQYF.